This T cell receptor beta chain was sequenced during a study of tumor-infiltrating lymphocytes in localized non-small cell lung cancer. Study information: The cohort mixed smokers and never-smokers, several histologies, and some post-neoadjuvant-chemotherapy samples. Study results and caveats: TCRbeta sequencing showed higher T cell infiltration in tumors than uninvolved lung.

Comments on this clone: Its antigen is unknown.

This CDR3 has 17 residues. The protocol was immunoSEQ multiplex PCR, while the TCRdb copy is restricted to in-frame clones and leaves out a portion. The sample yields under 10,000 clones, roughly 76% seen once. This chain uses TRBV21-1 with TRBJ1-1. TRBV21-1 is noted as a pseudogene. This sequence was found in a human donor with non-small cell lung cancer. The material sequenced was uninvolved lung tissue not adjacent to the tumor. The CDR3 loop reads CASSSLLRGHPNTEAFF. The CDR3 DNA is TGTGCCAGCAGCTCACTTCTGCGGGGCCACCCAAACACTGAAGCTTTCTTT.